Detailed here is one TCR beta chain. Its antigen is unknown. This entry comes from a study of cytomegalovirus exposure and HLA in healthy donors. Findings and limits, study-wide: As a later analysis revealed, most CMV-associated TCR beta chains appeared HLA-restricted.

In the PCR, 60 Vbeta and 13 Jbeta primers were used. Assay used: immunoSEQ multiplex PCR; TCRdb lists only in-frame clones, some missing. Among roughly 88,000 clones listed, 55% to 75% were seen once. V lost 3 bases and J lost 1, with 9 bases in between. The CDR3 totals 13 residues. The germline gives CDR1 SQVTM, CDR2 ANQGSEA. This sequence was found in a man in his fifties in good health and CMV-seronegative. The chain combines TRBV29-1 with TRBJ1-2; D not certain. The material sequenced was PBMCs. In DNA form, the CDR3 reads TGCAGCGTTGATCGGGATCTTAACTATGGCTACACCTTC. Its translation: CSVDRDLNYGYTF. The whole variable domain, filled in from reference TRBV29-1 and TRBJ1-2, reads SAVISQKPSRDICQRGTSLTIQCQVDSQVTMMFWYRQQPGQSLTLIATANQGSEATYESGFVIDKFPISRPNLTFSTLTVSNMSPEDSSIYLCSVDRDLNYGYTFGSGTRLTVV.